These T cell receptor beta chains were read from a single sample in a study of shared clonotypes between healthy human individuals. Assay: immunoSEQ multiplex PCR; the TCRdb copy retains only in-frame clones and omits some. The data contain 2 million to 3 million clones, roughly 93% of them singletons. The specimen sequenced was naive CD4+ T cells from PBMCs. The receptors here all came from a young man in good health. Some clones in this sample may be carry-over from other donors' samples. CDR3s include the opening cysteine and the closing phenylalanine or tryptophan. The D gene is left open where the match is weak. Rows give clone size only sometimes, using once, few, many, or a class for an expanded clone.

V	J	size	D	DNA	CDR3
TRBV5-1	TRBJ1-3	.	.	TGCGCCAGCAGCTTGGTTTCCTCTGGAAACACCATATATTTT	CASSLVSSGNTIYF
TRBV6-1	TRBJ2-1	.	TRBD1	TGTGCCAGCAGCCGTCAGGGGGTTGAGCAGTTCTTC	CASSRQGVEQFF
TRBV29-1	TRBJ1-1	.	TRBD1	TGCAGCGTTTCCGGGACAGCTACTGAAGCTTTCTTT	CSVSGTATEAFF
TRBV5-4	TRBJ2-6	.	.	TGTGCCAGCAGCTTGGTGGGAATGGCTGGGGCCAACGTCCTGACTTTC	CASSLVGMAGANVLTF
TRBV19	TRBJ1-2	.	.	TGTGCCAGTAGTTATAGTAGAGGGGCGACGGGAGGCTACACCTTC	CASSYSRGATGGYTF
TRBV13	TRBJ1-1	few	.	TGTGCCAGCAGCTTAGTAGTGCAGACAGCTGAAGCTTTCTTT	CASSLVVQTAEAFF
TRBV7-6	TRBJ2-3	.	.	TGTGCCAGCAGCTTAGTTGGCGGGCCAGATACGCAGTATTTT	CASSLVGGPDTQYF
TRBV11-2	TRBJ1-4	.	.	TGTGCCAGCAGCTCCCCCATGGGGAGGAATGAAAAACTGTTTTTT	CASSSPMGRNEKLFF
TRBV28	TRBJ2-5	.	TRBD1	TGTGCCAGCAGTTTGATGGGACAGGCCCAAGAGACCCAGTACTTC	CASSLMGQAQETQYF
TRBV29-1	TRBJ1-5	.	.	TGCAGCGTTGTGGCAGCGTTTGATCAGCCCCAGCATTTT	CSVVAAFDQPQHF
TRBV9	TRBJ2-2	few	TRBD2	TGTGCCAGCAGCGTCCAGCGGGGTGCGAACACCGGGGAGCTGTTTTTT	CASSVQRGANTGELFF
TRBV2	TRBJ2-3	.	.	TGTGCCAGCAGTGGTAGCGGAGCTAACACAGATACGCAGTATTTT	CASSGSGANTDTQYF
TRBV19	TRBJ1-2	.	.	TGTGCCAGTAGGAACAGGGCCCCAGACGGCTACACCTTC	CASRNRAPDGYTF
TRBV7-6	TRBJ1-6	.	.	TGTGCCAGCAGTATACAGGCCGGCGGGCAAAATTCACCCCTCCACTTT	CASSIQAGGQNSPLHF
TRBV6-1	TRBJ2-1	.	TRBD2	TGTGCCAGCAGAAAGAGCGGACTAGACTACAATGAGCAGTTCTTC	CASRKSGLDYNEQFF
TRBV5-5	TRBJ1-4	.	.	TGTGCCAGCAGCCCCCAGGGTTCTAATGAAAAACTGTTTTTT	CASSPQGSNEKLFF
TRBV5-1	TRBJ2-5	.	.	TGCGCCAGCAGCTTGGACCTGGAGACCCAGTACTTC	CASSLDLETQYF
TRBV29-1	TRBJ2-5	.	TRBD1	TGCAGCGTGGGGACAGGGGGCATCGGTAGAGAGACCCAGTACTTC	CSVGTGGIGRETQYF
TRBV12-5	TRBJ2-1	.	TRBD2	TGTGCTAGTGGGCAGGGACTAGCGGGAGGGAGGAGCTCCTACAATGAGCAGTTCTTC	CASGQGLAGGRSSYNEQFF
TRBV6-1	TRBJ1-1	once	TRBD1	TGTGCCAGCAGTGCACAGGGGCAGGGAACTGAAGCTTTCTTT	CASSAQGQGTEAFF
TRBV5-1	TRBJ2-1	.	TRBD2	TGCGCCAGCAGCGTGGGACTAGTCAATGAGCAGTTCTTC	CASSVGLVNEQFF
TRBV7-6	TRBJ2-2	.	TRBD2	TGTGCCAGCAGCACTCGTCCTAGCGGGAGGAACACCGGGGAGCTGTTTTTT	CASSTRPSGRNTGELFF
TRBV28	TRBJ2-7	.	TRBD2	TGTGCCAGCAGTTCCAAGACTAGCGGCTACCGGCTTACCTACGAGCAGTACTTC	CASSSKTSGYRLTYEQYF
TRBV27	TRBJ2-3	.	.	TGTGCCAGCAACCAGTTTACAGGCACAGATACGCAGTATTTT	CASNQFTGTDTQYF
TRBV7-2	TRBJ2-1	.	.	TGTGCCAGCAGCTTAGCACGGCCCTGGAATGAGCAGTTCTTC	CASSLARPWNEQFF
TRBV5-1	TRBJ2-3	.	TRBD1	TGCGCCAGCAGCTTCCGGACAGGGGGGATCACAGATACGCAGTATTTT	CASSFRTGGITDTQYF
TRBV4-1	TRBJ2-1	.	.	TGCGCCAGCAGCCAAGGGGGCTTGGGGGGCAATGAGCAGTTCTTC	CASSQGGLGGNEQFF
TRBV27	TRBJ2-7	.	TRBD1	TGTGCCAGCAAGTACCGGGACAGGGGGTCGTACGAGCAGTACTTC	CASKYRDRGSYEQYF
TRBV11-3	TRBJ2-2	.	TRBD2	TGTGCCAGCAGTTACAGCGGGAGCCACCCCGGGGAGCTGTTTTTT	CASSYSGSHPGELFF
TRBV7-2	TRBJ2-1	.	TRBD2	TGTGCCAGCAGCTTGTACGGGACTAGCGGATACAATGAGCAGTTCTTC	CASSLYGTSGYNEQFF
TRBV5-5	TRBJ2-7	.	TRBD1	TGTGCCAGCAGCTTACAGGGGTCATCCTACGAGCAGTACTTC	CASSLQGSSYEQYF
TRBV10-3	TRBJ1-5	.	.	TGTGCCATCAGTGAGGGGGCAGGCGTCGATCGTCAGCCCCAGCATTTT	CAISEGAGVDRQPQHF
TRBV10-3	TRBJ2-7	.	.	TGTGCCATCAGGTCAGCAGGGCTCTACTACGAGCAGTACTTC	CAIRSAGLYYEQYF
TRBV5-4	TRBJ2-7	.	TRBD2	TGTGCCAGCAGCTTGCTAGCGGGAGGGCCGTACGAGCAGTACTTC	CASSLLAGGPYEQYF
TRBV5-1	TRBJ2-1	.	TRBD2	TGCGCCAGCAGCAGGATCTTCGGGACTAGCGGCTACAATGAGCAGTTCTTC	CASSRIFGTSGYNEQFF
TRBV9	TRBJ2-2	.	TRBD2	TGTGCCAGCAGCGTAGGAGGGGAGGCGGGAGCCGGGGAGCTGTTTTTT	CASSVGGEAGAGELFF
TRBV7-9	TRBJ2-7	.	.	TGTGCCAGCAGCCCGCTCTATGGGGGTTTGCCCTACGAGCAGTACTTC	CASSPLYGGLPYEQYF
TRBV10-1	TRBJ2-1	.	TRBD2	TGCGCCAGCAGTGAGTCCGGAATTGGCGGGAGTACGGGCGCTGAGCAGTTCTTC	CASSESGIGGSTGAEQFF
TRBV5-1	TRBJ2-1	.	.	TGCGCCAGCAGCTTGACGGAGGAAGGCTCTGAGCAGTTCTTC	CASSLTEEGSEQFF
TRBV6-5	TRBJ2-3	.	.	TGTGCCAACTCTCGAGCGGACACAGATACGCAGTATTTT	CANSRADTDTQYF
TRBV25-1	TRBJ2-1	.	.	TGTGCCAGCAGTGAACTCGGCCTCGGGTGGGGGTCCTACAATGAGCAGTTCTTC	CASSELGLGWGSYNEQFF
TRBV10-3	TRBJ1-2	.	TRBD1	TGTGCCATCAGCACAGGGGGCGATGGCTACACCTTC	CAISTGGDGYTF
TRBV7-2	TRBJ1-1	few	TRBD1	TGTGCCAGCAGCTCGGGCAGGGGGACTGAAGCTTTCTTT	CASSSGRGTEAFF
TRBV4-2	TRBJ2-6	.	.	TGTGCCAGCAGCCAAGGGGGGACTGGGGCCAACGTCCTGACTTTC	CASSQGGTGANVLTF
TRBV19	TRBJ1-2	.	.	TGTGCCAGTAGATATCAGGATACTAACTATGGCTACACCTTC	CASRYQDTNYGYTF
TRBV2	TRBJ1-2	.	TRBD1	TGTGCCAGCAGAGGACAGGGATCCCATGGCTACACCTTC	CASRGQGSHGYTF
TRBV4-1	TRBJ2-5	.	TRBD1	TGCGCCAGCAGCCAGGACGACAGGGATCAAGAGACCCAGTACTTC	CASSQDDRDQETQYF
TRBV2	TRBJ2-1	.	.	TGTGCCAGCAGCCGAACCCCCCTTGGGGATCACAATGAGCAGTTCTTC	CASSRTPLGDHNEQFF
TRBV27	TRBJ2-3	.	.	TGTGCCAGCAGAAGGGACGATCTTAGCACAGATACGCAGTATTTT	CASRRDDLSTDTQYF
TRBV7-9	TRBJ2-5	.	.	TGTGCCAGCAGCCCAAGGTCTCCTGGGGAGACCCAGTACTTC	CASSPRSPGETQYF
TRBV10-3	TRBJ1-6	.	TRBD1	TGTGCCATCAGTGAGTCTAGACAGGGGTATTCACCCCTCCACTTT	CAISESRQGYSPLHF
TRBV5-1	TRBJ2-1	.	.	TGCGCCAGCAGCTTGGGGGGATTCAACAATGAGCAGTTCTTC	CASSLGGFNNEQFF
TRBV5-6	TRBJ1-3	.	.	TGTGCCAGCAGCGTCAGAACAGGAGCCCTTTCTGGAAACACCATATATTTT	CASSVRTGALSGNTIYF